This passage covers 32 T cell receptor beta chains from one sample sequenced in a study of T cell repertoires in cytomegalovirus infection. These receptors have no identified antigens. TCRdb re-derived calls from the reads in MiXCR, one entry per CDR3 protein. The data contain 150,000 to 200,000 distinct CDR3 sequences, about 22% of them singletons. The specimen comprised CD8+ T cells from cultured PBMCs, sampled from culture after CMV antigen stimulation. These receptors originate from a human donor in good health (CMV status not recorded). Some clones in this sample may be carry-over from other donors' samples.

This clonotype was counted only a few times. The chain uses TRBV4-1 and TRBJ2-3; 8 nucleotides align to TRBD2. The V gene's germline CDR1 is MGHRA and CDR2 YSYEKL. The CDR3 extends over 16 amino acids. V was pared by 3 bases and J by 2 bases, with 7 bases of the junction left unmatched. This CDR3 reads CASSQPSGGYTDTQYF. For the CDR3, the DNA is TGCGCCAGCAGCCAGCCCAGCGGGGGTTACACAGATACGCAGTATTTT.

Only a few counts were recorded for this clonotype. The chain employs TRBV2 and TRBJ1-5, with 8 bases aligning to TRBD1. CDR3 size: 15 residues. Unmatched junction bases numbered 9, after V lost 6 bases and J lost 5 bases. Germline V gene sequence: CDR1 SNHLY, CDR2 FYNNEI. This chain's CDR3 is CASRIGQGLYQPQHF. Here the CDR3 DNA reads TGTGCCAGCAGAATAGGACAGGGCCTTTATCAGCCCCAGCATTTT.

This clonotype has just a few counts. The chain links TRBV7-9 to TRBJ1-2; D is ambiguous. Germline V gene lookup returns CDR1 SEHNR and CDR2 FQNEAQ (reference sequence). The CDR3 has 14 amino acids. Between the trimmed V and J ends, which lost 5 bases and 4 bases, there was a span of 14 bases. The CDR3 sequence is CASSRSDAAYGYTF. The CDR3 DNA is TGTGCCAGCAGCCGATCGGACGCCGCCTATGGCTACACCTTC.

The V gene is TRBV6-5, the J gene TRBJ1-4; unclear D gene. V was cut by 4 bases and J by 8 bases, with 17 bases left in between. This CDR3 region has 15 residues. The germline V gene encodes CDR1 MNHEY and CDR2 SVGAGI. The CDR3 protein is CASSLWASAGEKLFF. DNA for the CDR3: TGTGCCAGCAGTTTGTGGGCCTCGGCGGGAGAAAAACTGTTTTTT.

This clonotype was found a few times. The J gene is TRBJ1-1, the V gene TRBV12-3 or TRBV12-4; D perhaps matches TRBD1 (6 bases). Trimming cost V 6 bases and J 3 bases, with 14 bases left between them. The CDR3 totals 14 residues. CDR3 in amino acids: CASSTTGLDTEAFF. For the CDR3, the DNA is TGTGCCAGCAGCACGACAGGTTTGGACACTGAAGCTTTCTTT.

The rearrangement links TRBV7-2 to TRBJ1-5, with D uncertain. V was pared by 5 bases and J by 0 bases, with 14 bases between. CDR3 length equals 16 residues. Germline V gives CDR1 SGHTA, CDR2 FQGNSA. Here the CDR3 reads CASSTRADYSNQPQHF. The DNA for the CDR3 is TGTGCCAGCAGCACCCGGGCAGATTATAGCAATCAGCCCCAGCATTTT.

This clonotype was seen a few times. The gene calls are TRBV27 and TRBJ1-6; D unclear. The V and J ends lost 7 bases and 1 base respectively, with 8 bases between them. Germline values: CDR1 MNHEY, CDR2 SMNVEV (reference sequence). The CDR3 extends over 14 amino acids. The CDR3 is CASTEGSYNSPLHF. CDR3 in DNA: TGTGCCAGCACCGAAGGGTCCTATAATTCACCCCTCCACTTT.

In this sample, this clonotype turned up a few times. The chain couples TRBV7-6 to TRBJ2-5; tentative D call: TRBD1 (6 bases). V was shortened by 5 bases and J by 4 bases, with 11 bases between the two germline ends. This CDR3 comprises 13 residues. Germline CDR1 and CDR2: SGHVS and FNYEAQ. The CDR3, as DNA: TGTGCCAGCAGCCGACAGGTGGTAGAGACCCAGTACTTC. Protein: CASSRQVVETQYF.

As for this clonotype: Germline and junction disagree at one end, which may indicate a read error. The chain couples TRBV6-5 to TRBJ2-7, with a tentative D call TRBD2 (5 bases). The CDR3 runs 15 residues. Germline values: CDR1 MNHEY, CDR2 SVGAGI. This chain's CDR3 is CASSEGWGGSYVQYF. The CDR3 DNA sequence: TGTGCCAGCAGTGAGGGATGGGGTGGGTCCTACGTGCAGTACTTC.

This clonotype turned up a few times. This chain joins TRBV12-3 or TRBV12-4 and TRBJ1-2, with D possibly being TRBD1 (6 bases). CDR3 length: 12 residues. Trimming pared 6 bases from V and 4 bases from J, leaving 9 bases between. The CDR3 DNA follows: TGTGCCAGCAGGACAGGTTCCTATGGCTACACCTTC. Its protein product is CASRTGSYGYTF.

The chain carries TRBV6-2 or TRBV6-3 and TRBJ2-3; D might be TRBD1 (6 bases). Trimming removed 4 bases from V and 4 bases from J, with 15 bases in between. The CDR3 has 15 residues. Germline V gives CDR1 MNHEY, CDR2 SVGEGT. The CDR3 region is CASSSGREGADTQYF. CDR3 sequence (DNA): TGTGCCAGCAGTTCAGGCAGAGAGGGGGCAGATACGCAGTATTTT.

In its sample, this clonotype was seen a few times. The chain links TRBV10-3 to TRBJ2-3; no definite D call. Germline V CDR1 and CDR2: ENHRY, SYGVKD. Trimming shortened V by 2 bases and J by 6 bases, and 9 bases separated the two germline ends. This CDR3 region has 13 residues. The CDR3 DNA reads TGTGCCATCAGTGAGAAGTGGAGTGATACGCAGTATTTT. It encodes CAISEKWSDTQYF.

The rearrangement joins TRBV7-2 to TRBJ2-1; possibly TRBD1 or TRBD2 for D (6 bases each). The germline CDR1 and CDR2 sequences are SGHTA and FQGNSA. Trimming removed 5 bases at V and 10 bases at J, with 24 bases between. CDR3 length: 16 amino acids. The CDR3 coding sequence is TGTGCCAGCAGCCCGAGGGGACTGACTCTTAGGGGGGAGCAGTTCTTC. This encodes CASSPRGLTLRGEQFF. The full variable domain, its missing parts supplied by reference TRBV7-2 and TRBJ2-1, is GAGVSQSPSNKVTEKGKDVELRCDPISGHTALYWYRQSLGQGLEFLIYFQGNSAPDKSGLPSDRFSAERTGGSVSTLTIQRTQQEDSAVYLCASSPRGLTLRGEQFFGPGTRLTVL.

J is TRBJ2-7 and V is TRBV4-1; a possible D gene is TRBD1 (5 bases). The CDR3 is 14 residues long. V dropped 0 bases and J dropped 5 bases, with 11 bases sitting between them. CDR1 is MGHRA, CDR2 YSYEKL, per germline. DNA for the CDR3: TGCGCCAGCAGCCAAGAGGAAGGGGTTGACGAGCAGTACTTC. This encodes CASSQEEGVDEQYF.

In this sample, this clonotype turned up a few times. This chain joins TRBV7-6 and TRBJ1-1; TRBD1 agrees at 9 bases. The CDR3 sequence is 16 residues long. V lost 5 bases to trimming and J lost 5 bases; unmatched junction nucleotides: 12. The germline V gene has CDR1 SGHVS and CDR2 FNYEAQ. This CDR3 is CASSQFLGQGSTEAFF. DNA for the CDR3: TGTGCCAGCAGCCAATTCCTAGGACAGGGGAGTACTGAAGCTTTCTTT.

This clonotype was seen only a few times. V gene TRBV9 combines with J gene TRBJ2-5; TRBD1 agrees at 10 bases. The germline V gene encodes CDR1 SGDLS and CDR2 YYNGEE. With 2 bases clipped from V and 4 bases from J, the junction kept 5 bases outside the gene matches. The CDR3 is 15 residues long. This CDR3 is CASSVRDRGGETQYF. In DNA form, the CDR3 reads TGTGCCAGCAGCGTCCGGGACAGGGGAGGAGAGACCCAGTACTTC.

This chain uses TRBV19 with TRBJ1-2, with 7 nucleotides matching TRBD1. V shed 6 bases and J 2 bases; nucleotides not matched to a gene: 0. Looked up from germline, CDR1 is LNHDA and CDR2 is SQIVND (reference sequence). This CDR3 region has 12 residues. The CDR3 here is CASRTGNYGYTF. The CDR3 DNA reads TGTGCCAGTAGGACAGGGAACTATGGCTACACCTTC.

The sample holds a few counts of this clonotype. CDR3 bases: TGTGCCAGCAGCTTTGGGACAGGAGGTACCGGGGAGCTGTTTTTT. It specifies CASSFGTGGTGELFF. The chain has TRBV7-2 and TRBJ2-2; TRBD1 agrees at 8 bases. The germline gives CDR1 SGHTA, CDR2 FQGNSA. V lost 3 bases and J lost 5; bases outside the gene matches: 5. The CDR3 contains 15 residues.

V and J are TRBV11-2 and TRBJ2-7; 8 nucleotides align to TRBD1. The CDR3 length is 12 residues. Germline lookup yields CDR1 SGHAT and CDR2 FQNNGV. The V and J ends lost 7 bases and 5 bases, in that order; junction bases with no gene match: 4. The CDR3 nucleotides are TGTGCCAGCACCATGACAGGGGACGAGCAGTACTTC. It is translated as CASTMTGDEQYF.

This clonotype has a handful of counts. The V call is TRBV7-2, the J call TRBJ2-2, with D maybe TRBD2 (5 bases). The germline V gene has CDR1 SGHTA and CDR2 FQGNSA. Trimming took 3 bases from V and 1 from J, leaving 18 bases between them. The CDR3 length is 18 residues. The CDR3 coding sequence is TGTGCCAGCAGCTTCCCTGGGCGGGTTCCCGTGAACACCGGGGAGCTGTTTTTT. Its translation is CASSFPGRVPVNTGELFF.

Judged by abundance, this clonotype is medium-sized (0.01 to 0.1%). This chain joins TRBV28 and TRBJ2-4, with 7 bases identical to TRBD2. The germline gives CDR1 MDHEN, CDR2 SYDVKM. This CDR3 is built from 18 residues. The V segment lost 4 bases and the J segment 6 bases; nucleotides outside the gene matches: 18. The CDR3 loop reads CASSSSDYERGDINIQYF. CDR3 sequence (DNA): TGTGCCAGCAGTTCCTCAGACTACGAGCGGGGTGACATAAACATTCAGTACTTC. Complete variable domain (other parts from reference TRBV28 and TRBJ2-4): DVKVTQSSRYLVKRTGEKVFLECVQDMDHENMFWYRQDPGLGLRLIYFSYDVKMKEKGDIPEGYSVSREKKERFSLILESASTNQTSMYLCASSSSDYERGDINIQYFGAGTRLSVL.

DNA for the CDR3: TGTGCCAGCAGGATTATTTCGGAGGGGGAACAGAACACTGAAGCTTTCTTT. Its translation is CASRIISEGEQNTEAFF. This chain connects TRBV28 to TRBJ1-1; a possible D gene is TRBD1 (6 bases). CDR1 and CDR2 (germline): MDHEN, SYDVKM. V lost 6 bases and J 1 base, leaving 21 bases between the germline ends. The CDR3 is made up of 17 amino acids.

The chain employs TRBV7-9 and TRBJ1-2; TRBD1 might be the D (5 bases). The CDR3 has 15 amino acids. Trimming took 5 bases from V and 0 from J, leaving 13 bases between them. Germline V lookup: CDR1 SEHNR, CDR2 FQNEAQ (reference sequence). The CDR3 DNA reads as TGTGCCAGCAGCCTCTTCCAGGGTTCTAACTATGGCTACACCTTC. It yields the protein CASSLFQGSNYGYTF.

The CDR3 spells CASSPGTPPEQYF. The CDR3 DNA reads TGTGCCAGCAGTCCCGGGACTCCCCCAGAGCAGTACTTC. The genes are TRBV27 and TRBJ2-7, with a weak D call TRBD2 (6 bases). Per germline, CDR1 MNHEY and CDR2 SMNVEV (reference sequence). This CDR3 region has 13 residues. The V gene lost 5 bases and the J gene lost 7 bases, with 15 bases spanning the gap.

This chain links TRBV28 with TRBJ1-5; D gene uncertain. CDR3 length equals 13 residues. V was cut by 4 bases and J by 6 bases, with 10 bases left in between. Germline CDR1 MDHEN, CDR2 SYDVKM. The CDR3 DNA is TGTGCCAGCAGTTCCGACCCAGGTCAGCCCCAGCATTTT. Translation: CASSSDPGQPQHF.

There are a few counts of this clonotype. The V gene is TRBV6-5, the J gene TRBJ1-6, with D possibly being TRBD1 (6 bases). V was clipped by 2 bases and J by 9 bases, with 14 bases between them. Germline-derived CDR1 and CDR2 are MNHEY and SVGAGI. The CDR3 loop spans 15 amino acids. DNA of the CDR3: TGTGCCAGCAGTTACCGACAGGAGTTGAGTTCACCCCTCCACTTT. Amino acids: CASSYRQELSSPLHF.

V and J are TRBV6-2 or TRBV6-3 and TRBJ2-7; D uncertain. Trimming took off 5 bases at V and 4 bases at J, with 6 bases between the two ends. Per germline, CDR1 MNHEY and CDR2 SVGEGT. This CDR3 spans 11 amino acids. Here the CDR3 reads CASSQVYEQYF. The CDR3 region has the DNA TGTGCCAGCAGTCAGGTTTACGAGCAGTACTTC.

This clonotype appeared a few times. The gene calls are TRBV27 and TRBJ1-1, with TRBD1 matching 10 bases. CDR3 length: 16 amino acids. Germline V gene sequence: CDR1 MNHEY, CDR2 SMNVEV (reference sequence). Unmatched junction bases numbered 13, after V lost 6 bases and J lost 6 bases. The DNA of the CDR3 is TGTGCCAGCAGCCTTAGGGCCAGACAGGGGGCATCTGAAGCTTTCTTT. It is translated as CASSLRARQGASEAFF.

This rearrangement joins TRBV7-9 to TRBJ2-2; weak D call: TRBD2 (7 bases). Trimming shortened V by 5 bases and J by 7 bases, and 20 bases separated the two germline ends. Germline CDR1 reads SEHNR; CDR2 reads FQNEAQ (reference sequence). This CDR3 is 16 amino acids long. CDR3 protein: CASSPRGGGSDGELFF. The CDR3 DNA sequence: TGTGCCAGCAGCCCCCGGGGAGGGGGATCGGACGGGGAGCTGTTTTTT.

This clonotype was picked up one time. The chain joins TRBV6-2 or TRBV6-3 to TRBJ1-1; D not certain. The CDR3 runs 18 residues. Germline V gene sequence: CDR1 MNHEY, CDR2 SVGEGT. Trimming shortened V by 6 bases and J by 3 bases, and 26 bases separated the two germline ends. CDR3 protein: CASRGLDDIPNSDTEAFF. CDR3 nucleotides: TGTGCCAGCAGGGGTTTAGACGACATACCCAATTCGGACACTGAAGCTTTCTTT.

The V gene is TRBV6-5, the J gene TRBJ2-7; D gene uncertain. Germline loops: CDR1 MNHEY, CDR2 SVGAGI. V shed 6 bases and J shed 1 base, with 22 bases lying between them. The CDR3 is made up of 17 amino acids. CDR3 protein: CASSQVPSAWDSYEQYF. The CDR3 coding sequence is TGTGCCAGCAGCCAGGTCCCCAGCGCTTGGGATTCCTACGAGCAGTACTTC.

The chain uses TRBV12-3 or TRBV12-4 and TRBJ2-7, with D tentatively TRBD1 (6 bases). The CDR3 totals 14 residues. The V gene lost 6 bases and the J gene lost 2 bases, with 14 bases spanning the gap. CDR3: CASRSQDRAYEQYF. In DNA, the CDR3 is TGTGCCAGCAGATCCCAGGACAGAGCCTACGAGCAGTACTTC.